These 22 T cell receptor beta chains were all obtained from the same sample, sequenced in a study of T cell responses to AZD1222 COVID-19 vaccine. Libraries were prepared by immunoSEQ multiplex PCR; TCRdb keeps only in-frame clonotypes and omits some of them. The data show about 29,000 clones, over 85% seen once. The specimen was peripheral blood, collected on day 0 of AZD1222 vaccination. The receptors were sampled from an adult in good health.

The chain combines TRBV7-9 with TRBJ2-1, with unresolved D. The length of the CDR3 is 11 residues. V dropped 3 bases and J dropped 9 bases, with 6 bases sitting between them. Germline CDR1 is SEHNR and CDR2 is FQNEAQ (reference sequence). CDR3: CASSFSPEQFF. For the CDR3, the DNA is TGTGCCAGCAGCTTTTCCCCTGAGCAGTTCTTC.

V usage is TRBV30 and J usage is TRBJ2-7, with 7 bases identical to TRBD2. The CDR3 consists of 14 residues. Germline lookup yields CDR1 GTSNPN and CDR2 SVGIG (reference sequence). J lost 1 base, V lost 1 base, and 4 bases had no gene match. CDR3 amino acids: CAWSGGGGSYEQYF. The CDR3 nucleotides are TGTGCCTGGAGTGGGGGCGGGGGTTCCTACGAGCAGTACTTC.

With respect to this clone: Mismatch with germline at one junction end may stem from a read error. This chain joins TRBV7-7 and TRBJ2-1; D tentatively reads TRBD1 or TRBD2 (6 bases each). CDR3 length equals 15 residues. Per the germline V gene, CDR1 is SSHAT and CDR2 is FNYEAQ (reference sequence). CDR3 loop: CASSLSNGGHNEQFF. In DNA form, the CDR3 reads TGTGCTAGCAGCTTGTCCAACGGGGGCCACAATGAGCAGTTCTTC. The entire variable domain, with the rest obtained from reference TRBV7-7 and TRBJ2-1, is as follows: GAGVSQSPRYKVTKRGQDVTLRCDPISSHATLYWYQQALGQGPEFLTYFNYEAQPDKSGLPSDRFSAERPEGSISTLTIQRTEQRDSAMYRCASSLSNGGHNEQFFGPGTRLTVL.

This clone turned up a few times. The chain couples TRBV28 to TRBJ2-7; unclear D gene. V gave up 5 bases and J gave up 5 bases, with 13 bases separating them. Germline CDR1 and CDR2: MDHEN and SYDVKM. The CDR3 extends over 13 amino acids. This CDR3 is CASSLPHMDEQYF. Here the CDR3 DNA reads TGTGCCAGCAGTCTTCCTCACATGGACGAGCAGTACTTC. The whole variable domain, filled in from reference TRBV28 and TRBJ2-7, reads DVKVTQSSRYLVKRTGEKVFLECVQDMDHENMFWYRQDPGLGLRLIYFSYDVKMKEKGDIPEGYSVSREKKERFSLILESASTNQTSMYLCASSLPHMDEQYFGPGTRLTVT.

This clone was detected only once. This chain uses TRBV3-1 (or the pseudogene TRBV3-2) with TRBJ1-5; D is ambiguous. The germline V and J ends were trimmed by 0 bases and 4 bases, with 7 bases remaining between them. CDR3 length equals 14 residues. The germline V gene encodes CDR1 LGHDT and CDR2 YNNKEL (reference sequence). CDR3 sequence: CASSQELLNQPQHF. Written as DNA, the CDR3 is TGTGCCAGCAGCCAAGAACTCTTGAATCAGCCCCAGCATTTT.

The V gene is TRBV5-6, the J gene TRBJ2-1, with 12 nucleotides matching TRBD2. With 0 bases clipped from V and 2 bases from J, the junction kept 3 bases outside the gene matches. Germline loops: CDR1 SGHDT, CDR2 YYEEEE. The CDR3 totals 17 residues. For the CDR3, the DNA is TGTGCCAGCAGCTTGGCCCTAGCGGGGGGGCCCTACAATGAGCAGTTCTTC. Its translation: CASSLALAGGPYNEQFF.

The genes are TRBV5-4 and TRBJ2-5, with 10 bases aligning to TRBD1. V trimming: 1 base; J trimming: 4 bases; junction bases outside the gene matches: 7. CDR1 and CDR2 (germline): SGHNT, YYREEE (reference sequence). The CDR3 length is 16 residues. Here the CDR3 DNA reads TGTGCCAGCAGCTTGAAGGACAGGGGGTTTCTAGAGACCCAGTACTTC. This translates into CASSLKDRGFLETQYF. The complete variable domain, with remaining parts taken from reference TRBV5-4 and TRBJ2-5, reads ETGVTQSPTHLIKTRGQQVTLRCSSQSGHNTVSWYQQALGQGPQFIFQYYREEENGRGNFPPRFSGLQFPNYSSELNVNALELDDSALYLCASSLKDRGFLETQYFGPGTRLLVL.

CDR3 sequence reads: CASRRSGGGDTQYF. The CDR3 coding sequence is TGTGCCAGCAGGCGTAGCGGGGGAGGAGATACGCAGTATTTT. The V and J genes are TRBV28 and TRBJ2-3; 9 nucleotides agree with TRBD2. The CDR3 has 14 residues. The trim removed 6 bases at V and 5 bases at J, leaving 6 bases unmatched. Per germline, CDR1 MDHEN and CDR2 SYDVKM.

The chain links TRBV5-1 to TRBJ2-7; TRBD1 might be the D (5 bases). The ends were cut back, 1 base at V and 7 bases at J, with 9 bases in the middle. CDR1 is SGHRS and CDR2 is YFSETQ in the germline V gene. This CDR3 contains 12 residues. The CDR3 is CASSLYRWEQYF. The CDR3 coding sequence is TGCGCCAGCAGCTTGTACAGGTGGGAGCAGTACTTC.

The J gene is TRBJ1-2, the V gene TRBV27; TRBD1 is a possible D gene (5 bases). CDR3 length: 14 amino acids. The V gene's germline CDR1 is MNHEY and CDR2 SMNVEV (reference sequence). Trimming cost V 3 bases and J 7 bases, with 15 bases left between them. DNA for the CDR3: TGTGCCAGCAGTTTGAATCAGGGACGGGGTGGCTACACCTTC. It is translated as CASSLNQGRGGYTF.

The V and J genes are TRBV7-2 and TRBJ1-1; no firm D call. CDR1 SGHTA and CDR2 FQGNSA come from the germline V gene. This CDR3 contains 15 residues. Between the trimmed V and J ends, which lost 1 base and 2 bases, there was a span of 11 bases. In DNA form, the CDR3 reads TGTGCCAGCAGCTTAGTTTGGGAGCGAAACACTGAAGCTTTCTTT. Translated, it gives CASSLVWERNTEAFF.

This sequence joins TRBV3-1 (or the pseudogene TRBV3-2) and TRBJ2-5; TRBD2 matches 10 bases. Germline trimming cut 0 bases from V and 4 bases from J; bases unmatched to any gene: 5. Germline lookup yields CDR1 LGHDT and CDR2 YNNKEL (reference sequence). This CDR3 has 16 amino acids. CDR3 sequence reads: CASSQDLAGVRETQYF. The CDR3 DNA follows: TGTGCCAGCAGCCAAGATCTAGCGGGAGTGAGAGAGACCCAGTACTTC.

The rearrangement uses TRBV6-5 and TRBJ1-1, with a possible D match to TRBD1 (6 bases). V lost 0 bases, J lost 5 bases, and 13 bases lay in between. Per germline, CDR1 MNHEY and CDR2 SVGAGI. CDR3 size: 15 residues. Here the CDR3 DNA reads TGTGCCAGCAGTTACTCGACGGGCAGGGGAACTGAAGCTTTCTTT. It is translated as CASSYSTGRGTEAFF.

V usage is TRBV19 and J usage is TRBJ1-1, with D unclear. The CDR3 loop spans 13 amino acids. Trimming stripped 1 base from V and 6 bases from J, with 9 bases between. Germline CDR1 is LNHDA and CDR2 is SQIVND (reference sequence). For the CDR3, the DNA is TGTGCCAGTAGTATAGTTGGGTCAGCTGAAGCTTTCTTT. Its translation: CASSIVGSAEAFF.

This clone was detected a few times. This chain links TRBV19 with TRBJ2-1, with D possibly matching TRBD1 (6 bases). Trimming cost V 1 base and J 9 bases, with 16 bases left between them. The CDR3 is made up of 15 amino acids. Germline CDR1 reads LNHDA; CDR2 reads SQIVND (reference sequence). Written as DNA, the CDR3 is TGTGCCAGTAGTATAGCCAGGGGCAATCAGGGTGAGCAGTTCTTC. Translated, it gives CASSIARGNQGEQFF. Looking up the rest from reference TRBV19 and TRBJ2-1 gives the full variable domain: DGGITQSPKYLFRKEGQNVTLSCEQNLNHDAMYWYRQDPGQGLRLIYYSQIVNDFQKGDIAEGYSVSREKKESFPLTVTSAQKNPTAFYLCASSIARGNQGEQFFGPGTRLTVL.

This rearrangement joins TRBV10-3 to TRBJ2-3; D gene unclear. This CDR3 comprises 11 residues. Germline lookup yields CDR1 ENHRY and CDR2 SYGVKD. Trimming removed 6 bases from V and 1 base from J, with 2 bases in between. The CDR3 nucleotides read TGTGCCATCAGGGGCACAGATACGCAGTATTTT. Its translation: CAIRGTDTQYF.

This rearrangement joins TRBV6-4 to TRBJ2-3; TRBD2 matches at 9 bases. V was pared by 0 bases and J by 3 bases, with 4 bases of the junction left unmatched. Germline-derived CDR1 and CDR2 are MRHNA and SNTAGT. This CDR3 comprises 16 residues. The CDR3, as DNA: TGTGCCAGCAGTGACTCGCCTAGCGGGGAAACAGATACGCAGTATTTT. The encoded protein is CASSDSPSGETDTQYF.

The V gene is TRBV3-1 (or the pseudogene TRBV3-2), the J gene TRBJ2-7; 12 bases fit TRBD2. Germline CDR1 reads LGHDT; CDR2 reads YNNKEL (reference sequence). With V trimmed by 6 bases and J by 1 base, 4 bases remained unmatched. This CDR3 contains 15 residues. DNA of the CDR3: TGTGCCAGCAGAAACGGGACTAGCGGGTCCTACGAGCAGTACTTC. Translated, it gives CASRNGTSGSYEQYF.

Only one count was recorded for this clone. This chain connects TRBV2 to TRBJ2-3, with D possibly TRBD2 on 5 matching bases. Per germline, CDR1 SNHLY and CDR2 FYNNEI. The CDR3 runs to 13 residues. V shed 6 bases and J shed 2 bases, with 9 bases lying between them. The CDR3 is CASSRELTDTQYF. Written as DNA, the CDR3 is TGTGCCAGCAGCCGGGAACTCACAGATACGCAGTATTTT.

The chain is built from TRBV3-1 (or the pseudogene TRBV3-2) and TRBJ2-7; 11 positions agree with TRBD2. The CDR3 is made up of 14 amino acids. Germline trimming cut 4 bases from V and 4 bases from J; bases unmatched to any gene: 3. Germline V gene data show CDR1 as LGHDT and CDR2 as YNNKEL (reference sequence). The CDR3 DNA reads as TGTGCCAGCAGCCCCGGGACTAGCGGTTACGAGCAGTACTTC. This sequence encodes CASSPGTSGYEQYF.

The chain is built from TRBV14 and TRBJ2-1; D gene uncertain. V was clipped by 2 bases and J by 0 bases, with 14 bases between them. Germline values: CDR1 SGHDN, CDR2 FVKESK. This CDR3 contains 17 residues. The CDR3 coding sequence is TGTGCCAGCAGCCAACCCGGTTCTTTTAGCTCCTACAATGAGCAGTTCTTC. It codes for CASSQPGSFSSYNEQFF.

This chain connects TRBV27 to TRBJ2-3, with D perhaps matching TRBD1 (6 bases). Trimming took off 2 bases at V and 5 bases at J, with 11 bases between the two ends. Germline V gene sequence: CDR1 MNHEY, CDR2 SMNVEV (reference sequence). This CDR3 region has 14 residues. CDR3 protein: CASSLGRGQDTQYF. CDR3 DNA sequence: TGTGCCAGCAGTTTAGGAAGGGGACAAGATACGCAGTATTTT.